A single sample gave rise to the 27 T cell receptor beta chains below, sequenced in a study of blood T cell repertoires in COVID-19. Measured with immunoSEQ multiplex PCR; TCRdb has only the in-frame clones, and not every one. The sample lists 200,000 or so clones, 65% to 85% seen once, with 4.5% to 5.5% in the top ten. Sequencing input: peripheral blood. All receptors derive from a woman in her thirties with acute or convalescent COVID-19.

This chain uses TRBV2 with TRBJ1-4; tentative D call: TRBD1 (5 bases). With 6 bases removed from V and 0 bases from J, the gap between germline ends came to 8 bases. This CDR3 region has 14 residues. CDR1 and CDR2 from the germline V gene are SNHLY and FYNNEI. The DNA of the CDR3 is TGTGCCAGCAGGGGGGGGTCAACTAATGAAAAACTGTTTTTT. Its translation is CASRGGSTNEKLFF.

The chain uses TRBV9 and TRBJ2-1, with TRBD2 identical over 9 bases. The V segment lost 3 bases and the J segment 6 bases; nucleotides outside the gene matches: 4. CDR3 length equals 14 residues. Germline CDR1 reads SGDLS; CDR2 reads YYNGEE. The CDR3 DNA reads TGTGCCAGCAGCGGTGGGGGACTAGCCAATGAGCAGTTCTTC. As protein: CASSGGGLANEQFF.

This chain links TRBV5-1 with TRBJ2-3; D possibly corresponds to TRBD2 (5 bases). Deletions cut 0 bases from V and 4 bases from J, with 9 bases between. The CDR3 loop spans 14 amino acids. Germline V lookup: CDR1 SGHRS, CDR2 YFSETQ. CDR3 DNA: TGCGCCAGCAGCTTGGAGCGGAGCCCAGATACGCAGTATTTT. Protein: CASSLERSPDTQYF.

The rearrangement uses TRBV6-1 and TRBJ1-3, with D possibly TRBD1 on 6 matching bases. The V end lost 7 bases, the J end lost 4 bases, and 11 bases lay between the germline ends. The CDR3 length is 13 residues. Looked up from germline, CDR1 is MNHNS and CDR2 is SASEGT. CDR3 DNA: TGTGCCAGCAACCCGACAGGCGGAAACACCATATATTTT. Translation: CASNPTGGNTIYF.

This clone was seen once. This sequence joins TRBV7-2 and TRBJ2-3; 7 bases map to TRBD2. This CDR3 has 15 residues. Trimming cost V 0 bases and J 6 bases; bases outside gene matches: 6. Germline V gene sequence: CDR1 SGHTA, CDR2 FQGNSA. Here the CDR3 reads CASSLAGGRRDTQYF. CDR3 nucleotides: TGTGCCAGCAGCTTAGCGGGGGGGAGACGGGATACGCAGTATTTT.

The chain joins TRBV5-4 to TRBJ2-2; D possibly corresponds to TRBD2 (7 bases). CDR1 is SGHNT and CDR2 is YYREEE in the germline V gene (reference sequence). The CDR3 spans 15 residues. Deletions cut 3 bases from V and 6 bases from J, with 15 bases between. CDR3 nucleotides: TGTGCCAGCAGCTCCGGGGGGCCGGTCTCCGGGGAGCTGTTTTTT. Translated, it gives CASSSGGPVSGELFF. The full variable domain, with the rest looked up from reference TRBV5-4 and TRBJ2-2, is ETGVTQSPTHLIKTRGQQVTLRCSSQSGHNTVSWYQQALGQGPQFIFQYYREEENGRGNFPPRFSGLQFPNYSSELNVNALELDDSALYLCASSSGGPVSGELFFGEGSRLTVL.

V usage is TRBV9 and J usage is TRBJ2-3; no clear D gene. The CDR3 is made up of 12 amino acids. Germline assignment: CDR1 SGDLS and CDR2 YYNGEE. The V gene lost 3 bases and the J gene lost 7 bases, with 9 bases spanning the gap. CDR3 in amino acids: CASSDTGNTQYF. The CDR3 DNA is TGTGCCAGCAGCGACACGGGTAATACGCAGTATTTT.

The chain is built from TRBV6-2 or TRBV6-3 and TRBJ1-5, with D possibly TRBD1 on 5 matching bases. This CDR3 has 16 residues. Trimming removed 6 bases from V and 6 bases from J, with 21 bases in between. The germline CDR1 and CDR2 sequences are MNHEY and SVGEGT. CDR3 nucleotide sequence: TGTGCCAGCAGCGTACTCTTCCCCGGAGGGGTTCAGCCCCAGCATTTT. Translated: CASSVLFPGGVQPQHF.

The rearrangement uses TRBV11-2 and TRBJ2-7, with 12 bases aligning to TRBD2. CDR3 length: 18 amino acids. The ends lost 3 bases at V and 1 base at J; junction bases unmatched: 10. Germline V gene sequence: CDR1 SGHAT, CDR2 FQNNGV. CDR3 sequence (DNA): TGTGCCAGCAGCTTCAGACTAGCGGGAGCTAGCGGTTCCTACGAGCAGTACTTC. Translating gives CASSFRLAGASGSYEQYF. Complete variable domain (other parts from reference TRBV11-2 and TRBJ2-7): EAGVAQSPRYKIIEKRQSVAFWCNPISGHATLYWYQQILGQGPKLLIQFQNNGVVDDSQLPKDRFSAERLKGVDSTLKIQPAKLEDSAVYLCASSFRLAGASGSYEQYFGPGTRLTVT.

Concerning this clone itself: At one of its ends the junction is not consistent with the germline gene, which may arise from a read error. As DNA, the CDR3 is TGTGCCAGCAGTCACTCCGGGACAGGCCCCTACGAGCAGTACTTC. Translating it yields CASSHSGTGPYEQYF. The chain has TRBV6-6 and TRBJ2-7, with 8 nucleotides matching TRBD1. The V gene's germline CDR1 is MNHNY and CDR2 SVGAGI (reference sequence). The CDR3 contains 15 residues.

The V and J genes are TRBV9 and TRBJ1-2; D gene uncertain. The CDR3 has 14 amino acids. V lost 1 base, J lost 5 bases, and 12 bases lay in between. Germline CDR1 SGDLS, CDR2 YYNGEE. The CDR3 sequence: CASSVSSQQYGYTF. In DNA, the CDR3 is TGTGCCAGCAGCGTATCATCACAGCAGTATGGCTACACCTTC.

J is TRBJ1-1 and V is TRBV29-1; D gene unclear. CDR1 and CDR2 (germline): SQVTM, ANQGSEA. V shed 6 bases and J shed 1 base, with 6 bases lying between them. The CDR3 extends over 11 amino acids. As DNA, the CDR3 is TGCAGCGTACACCAGAACACTGAAGCTTTCTTT. Translated, it gives CSVHQNTEAFF.

Points on this clone: The sample has other DNA sequences that encode this CDR3 too. The gene calls are TRBV30 and TRBJ2-1, with 10 nucleotides matching TRBD2. CDR1 and CDR2 from the germline V gene are GTSNPN and SVGIG (reference sequence). The CDR3 spans 13 residues. V shed 5 bases, J shed 7 bases, and the junction held 5 bases outside the gene matches. In DNA, the CDR3 is TGTGCCTGGGAGCGGGAGGGGCGTAATGAGCAGTTCTTC. This encodes CAWEREGRNEQFF.

The J gene is TRBJ2-6, the V gene TRBV6-1, with D possibly matching TRBD2 (6 bases). The CDR3 totals 17 residues. Trimming shortened V by 1 base and J by 4 bases, and 14 bases separated the two germline ends. In germline, CDR1 is MNHNS, CDR2 SASEGT. In DNA, the CDR3 is TGTGCCAGCAGTGAAGAGGCGCGGAGGGTAGGGGCCAACGTCCTGACTTTC. Translated: CASSEEARRVGANVLTF.

The genes are TRBV7-9 and TRBJ1-2; TRBD1 is a possible D gene (6 bases). The CDR3 is made up of 14 amino acids. Trimming pared 5 bases from V and 0 bases from J, leaving 10 bases between. Germline V gives CDR1 SEHNR, CDR2 FQNEAQ (reference sequence). Here the CDR3 DNA reads TGTGCCAGCAGCCCCGGGACAACTAACTATGGCTACACCTTC. Amino acid sequence: CASSPGTTNYGYTF.

V and J are TRBV19 and TRBJ1-1; 8 positions match TRBD1. The CDR3 totals 13 residues. The V gene's germline CDR1 is LNHDA and CDR2 SQIVND (reference sequence). V was clipped by 10 bases and J by 1 base; unmatched bases: 5. In nucleotides, the CDR3 is TGTGCCACCGGACAGGGCCCGAACACTGAAGCTTTCTTT. It codes for CATGQGPNTEAFF.

Comments on this clone: This CDR3 is also generated by other DNA sequences in the sample. This sequence joins TRBV12-3 or TRBV12-4 and TRBJ2-7; D might be TRBD1 (5 bases). The CDR3 loop spans 13 amino acids. Trimming removed 1 base at V and 3 bases at J, with 7 bases between. The CDR3 sequence: CASSLGQGYEQYF. CDR3 sequence (DNA): TGTGCCAGCAGTTTAGGGCAGGGCTACGAGCAGTACTTC.

This chain connects TRBV23-1 to TRBJ1-1, with a weak D call TRBD1 (5 bases). TRBV23-1 is labeled an ORF, and its function is uncertain. The CDR3 has 14 amino acids. V shed 8 bases and J shed 3 bases, with 16 bases lying between them. In DNA, the CDR3 is TGCGCCAGCCCCGGCCGGGGGTTGGACACTGAAGCTTTCTTT. Protein sequence: CASPGRGLDTEAFF.

The table lists this clone with a few counts. The J gene is TRBJ1-3, the V gene TRBV27, with D hard to call. The CDR3 sequence is 13 residues long. The germline V gene encodes CDR1 MNHEY and CDR2 SMNVEV (reference sequence). Trimming took 4 bases from V and 0 from J, leaving 4 bases between them. The CDR3: CASSSNSGNTIYF. The DNA for the CDR3 is TGTGCCAGCAGTTCCAACTCTGGAAACACCATATATTTT.

This clone has just a few counts. V and J are TRBV4-2 and TRBJ2-2; maybe TRBD2 (5 bases). Per the germline V gene, CDR1 is LGHNA and CDR2 is YNFKEQ. V lost 0 bases, J lost 1 base, and 12 bases lay in between. This CDR3 has 17 amino acids. The CDR3 DNA follows: TGTGCCAGCAGCCAAGATAATGAGGGTTTGAACACCGGGGAGCTGTTTTTT. Translating it yields CASSQDNEGLNTGELFF.

The chain links TRBV4-3 to TRBJ2-1; D is possibly TRBD1 (9 bases). In germline, CDR1 is LGHNA, CDR2 YSLEER. This CDR3 region has 15 residues. Deletions cut 5 bases from V and 7 bases from J, with 18 bases between. The CDR3 spells CASSALAGQGNEQFF. Here the CDR3 DNA reads TGCGCCAGCAGCGCTTTAGCGGGACAGGGAAATGAGCAGTTCTTC.

The chain has TRBV2 and TRBJ1-1; TRBD1 agrees at 10 bases. This CDR3 has 15 amino acids. The trim removed 1 base at V and 5 bases at J, leaving 4 bases unmatched. Germline loops: CDR1 SNHLY, CDR2 FYNNEI. In DNA, the CDR3 is TGTGCCAGCAGTGAAGGGGACAGGGGAAAGACTGAAGCTTTCTTT. Encoded protein: CASSEGDRGKTEAFF.

In its sample, this clone was seen a few times. The chain combines TRBV27 with TRBJ1-2, with 9 bases aligning to TRBD1. Trimming removed 3 bases from V and 5 bases from J; junction bases left unmatched: 10. This CDR3 contains 16 residues. From germline, CDR1 is MNHEY and CDR2 SMNVEV (reference sequence). The CDR3 DNA is TGTGCCAGCAGTTTTCTCCCGAGACAGGGGGTTTATGGCTACACCTTC. It codes for CASSFLPRQGVYGYTF.

This clone has only one observation. The V gene is TRBV14, the J gene TRBJ2-1; TRBD2 matches at 11 bases. The ends lost 5 bases at V and 0 bases at J; junction bases unmatched: 12. This CDR3 is 19 amino acids long. CDR1 SGHDN and CDR2 FVKESK come from the germline V gene. The CDR3 protein is CASSYIKAGTSGSYNEQFF. Here the CDR3 DNA reads TGTGCCAGCAGCTACATCAAAGCCGGGACTAGCGGCTCCTACAATGAGCAGTTCTTC.

The chain is built from TRBV29-1 and TRBJ2-7; 9 positions match TRBD1. The CDR3 runs 19 residues. V lost 4 bases and J lost 3; bases outside the gene matches: 22. CDR1 and CDR2 from the germline V gene are SQVTM and ANQGSEA. CDR3 amino acids: CSVVHPGALTGGEVYEQYF. DNA for the CDR3: TGCAGCGTTGTGCACCCTGGGGCTTTGACAGGGGGTGAAGTCTACGAGCAGTACTTC.

The chain combines TRBV5-4 with TRBJ2-1; 10 bases agree with TRBD1. J lost 6 bases, V lost 4 bases, and 10 bases had no gene match. CDR1 is SGHNT and CDR2 is YYREEE in the germline V gene (reference sequence). The CDR3 runs 16 residues. Here the CDR3 DNA reads TGTGCCAGCAGCCGCCCCTCCGGGACAGGGGCCAATGAGCAGTTCTTC. This translates into CASSRPSGTGANEQFF. Together with reference TRBV5-4 and TRBJ2-1, the CDR3 gives the full variable domain: ETGVTQSPTHLIKTRGQQVTLRCSSQSGHNTVSWYQQALGQGPQFIFQYYREEENGRGNFPPRFSGLQFPNYSSELNVNALELDDSALYLCASSRPSGTGANEQFFGPGTRLTVL.

This clone showed up just once. This rearrangement joins TRBV7-2 to TRBJ1-4; 7 positions match TRBD1. The CDR3 consists of 15 residues. CDR1 and CDR2 from the germline V gene are SGHTA and FQGNSA. The V and J ends lost 3 bases and 8 bases, in that order; junction bases with no gene match: 9. This CDR3 is CASSFTGAAAEKLFF. The CDR3 region has the DNA TGTGCCAGCAGCTTCACAGGGGCTGCGGCGGAAAAACTGTTTTTT.